This T cell receptor beta chain was recorded in a study of CD8+ T cells in alopecia areata. Study summary: Dosing with tofacitinib proceeded for 6 to 18 months, followed by 6 months off drug. General study points: On tofacitinib, scalp and blood still held many of the expanded lesional clones. Sharing of TCRs across patients appeared less clear than in mice, possibly for HLA-related reasons.

About this clone itself: The antigen remains unidentified.

Extracted RNA was reverse transcribed, and the resulting cDNA served as sequencing template. Some clones are missing from TCRdb's copy, which holds only in-frame ones; the method was immunoSEQ multiplex PCR. The profile shows tens of thousands of clones, 25% to 35% of them singletons. Treatment: oral pan-JAK inhibitor, 5-10 mg twice daily. The CDR3 consists of 15 residues. Trimming removed 5 bases from V and 3 bases from J; junction bases left unmatched: 9. The germline V gene has CDR1 SEHNR and CDR2 FQNEAQ (reference sequence). The chain links TRBV7-9 to TRBJ2-5; TRBD1 aligns across 7 bases. This receptor was taken from a human donor with alopecia areata. The source was CD8+ T cells sorted from blood, collected at week 4, from a patient treated with tofacitinib. The CDR3 region has the DNA TGTGCCAGCAGCCCCGCAGGGGGAATTGAAGAGACCCAGTACTTC. It codes for CASSPAGGIEETQYF.